Below, 30 T cell receptor beta chains from the same sample are listed, as sequenced in a study of Ad26.COV2.S vaccination and SARS-CoV-2 variants. Libraries were prepared by immunoSEQ multiplex PCR; TCRdb keeps only in-frame clonotypes and omits some of them. The data hold hundreds of thousands of clones, with about 88% observed a single time. Treatment indicated: 19 received Ad26.COV2.S at low or high dose, single or two shots; roughly five received placebo; per-sample allocation not given. Sampling was done on day 63 after the first vaccine or placebo injection. The sample consisted of peripheral blood, taken in a trial of Ad26.COV2.S vaccine versus placebo. The receptors stem from a person aged 18 to 59 who received the Ad26.COV2.S COVID-19 vaccine or a placebo.

The gene calls are TRBV5-1 and TRBJ1-5; D gene ambiguous. The germline CDR1 and CDR2 sequences are SGHRS and YFSETQ. This CDR3 has 15 amino acids. With 0 bases removed from V and 4 bases from J, the gap between germline ends came to 11 bases. CDR3 amino acids: CASSLDSGNNQPQHF. The CDR3 nucleotides are TGCGCCAGCAGCTTGGATTCAGGTAATAATCAGCCCCAGCATTTT.

The V and J genes are TRBV6-4 and TRBJ2-3, with TRBD2 identical over 7 bases. The germline CDR1 and CDR2 sequences are MRHNA and SNTAGT. The CDR3 has 16 residues. Trimming removed 0 bases from V and 3 bases from J; junction bases left unmatched: 6. The CDR3 DNA reads TGTGCCAGCAGTGACTCTAGCGGGTCAGGGACAGATACGCAGTATTTT. Protein sequence: CASSDSSGSGTDTQYF.

This clone has more than one count but fewer than ten. The chain has TRBV7-9 and TRBJ1-2; D gene ambiguous. The length of the CDR3 is 17 residues. CDR1 is SEHNR, CDR2 FQNEAQ, per germline (reference sequence). Trimming cost V 0 bases and J 4 bases, with 18 bases left between them. CDR3 region: CASSLATHSPSGYGYTF. DNA for the CDR3: TGTGCCAGCAGCTTAGCGACGCACTCCCCCTCGGGCTATGGCTACACCTTC. Drawing the rest from reference TRBV7-9 and TRBJ1-2, the complete variable domain is DTGVSQNPRHKITKRGQNVTFRCDPISEHNRLYWYRQTLGQGPEFLTYFQNEAQLEKSRLLSDRFSAERPKGSFSTLEIQRTEQGDSAMYLCASSLATHSPSGYGYTFGSGTRLTVV.

V is TRBV5-5 and J is TRBJ1-1; a weak D match, TRBD1 (6 bases). Germline V gene sequence: CDR1 SGHKS, CDR2 YYEKEE (reference sequence). V was cut by 4 bases and J by 4 bases, with 17 bases left in between. This CDR3 has 15 residues. CDR3 sequence: CASSLLLGGGTEAFF. CDR3 in DNA: TGTGCCAGCAGCCTCCTTTTAGGGGGTGGCACTGAAGCTTTCTTT.

In this sample, this clone turned up a few times. The same CDR3 arises from other DNA sequences in this sample as well. The chain joins TRBV5-1 to TRBJ2-3; no definite D call. V lost 3 bases to trimming and J lost 2 bases, with 10 bases between them. This CDR3 has 14 residues. The germline V gene encodes CDR1 SGHRS and CDR2 YFSETQ. Written as DNA, the CDR3 is TGCGCCAGCAGCTCCGGACCTTCCACAGATACGCAGTATTTT. Its translation is CASSSGPSTDTQYF.

V is TRBV5-1 and J is TRBJ2-2, with D unresolved. The CDR3 totals 16 residues. Germline V gene data show CDR1 as SGHRS and CDR2 as YFSETQ. V was cut by 4 bases and J by 0 bases, with 13 bases left in between. The CDR3 sequence is CASSPLSDSNTGELFF. The CDR3 DNA follows: TGCGCCAGCAGCCCCCTTTCAGACTCGAACACCGGGGAGCTGTTTTTT.

The chain links TRBV6-5 to TRBJ1-6; 7 bases agree with TRBD1. J gave up 9 bases and V 6 bases, and 11 bases lay outside the gene matches. This CDR3 has 15 residues. Per germline, CDR1 MNHEY and CDR2 SVGAGI. The CDR3 bases are TGTGCCAGCAGCGAGACAGGGAATTCCCCTTCACCCCTCCACTTT. Translating gives CASSETGNSPSPLHF.

The chain recombines TRBV5-4 with TRBJ2-7; the D is unclear. Trimming shortened V by 4 bases and J by 2 bases, and 16 bases separated the two germline ends. Looked up from germline, CDR1 is SGHNT and CDR2 is YYREEE (reference sequence). This CDR3 region has 15 residues. The CDR3 loop reads CASSLIGSITYEQYF. The CDR3 nucleotides read TGTGCCAGCAGCCTGATCGGCTCTATCACCTACGAGCAGTACTTC.

J is TRBJ2-7 and V is TRBV6-1; unclear D gene. Germline CDR1 reads MNHNS; CDR2 reads SASEGT. V lost 3 bases, J lost 7 bases, and 16 bases lay in between. This CDR3 contains 14 residues. CDR3 sequence reads: CASSDQADLGEQYF. Here the CDR3 DNA reads TGTGCCAGCAGTGATCAGGCGGATCTGGGGGAGCAGTACTTC.

This clone was seen a few times. This chain links TRBV5-5 with TRBJ2-7; 7 bases match TRBD2. The V and J ends lost 6 bases and 5 bases, in that order; junction bases with no gene match: 8. The CDR3 consists of 13 residues. The germline CDR1 and CDR2 sequences are SGHKS and YYEKEE (reference sequence). CDR3 in DNA: TGTGCCAGCACCGGGGGGTCGAGGAACGAGCAGTACTTC. This translates into CASTGGSRNEQYF.

This CDR3 is CASSLGSISSGNTIYF. DNA of the CDR3: TGTGCCAGCAGTTTAGGGAGCATTTCCTCTGGAAACACCATATATTTT. The V call is TRBV28, the J call TRBJ1-3; no reliable D call. The CDR3 has 16 amino acids. CDR1 and CDR2 from the germline V gene are MDHEN and SYDVKM. Trimming shortened V by 2 bases and J by 0 bases, and 11 bases separated the two germline ends.

The chain uses TRBV7-8 and TRBJ2-7; TRBD1 matches at 7 bases. J was trimmed by 2 bases and V by 5 bases; bases with no gene match: 9. The CDR3 is made up of 15 amino acids. Germline lookup yields CDR1 SGHVS and CDR2 FQNEAQ. The CDR3 sequence: CASSLPGTVTYEQYF. The CDR3 nucleotides are TGTGCCAGCAGCCTTCCCGGGACAGTAACCTACGAGCAGTACTTC.

V gene TRBV29-1 combines with J gene TRBJ1-3; no clear D. The CDR3 runs 14 residues. The germline gives CDR1 SQVTM, CDR2 ANQGSEA. The CDR3 region is CSFQSLDGGNTIYF. CDR3 DNA sequence: TGCAGTTTTCAGTCCTTAGACGGTGGAAACACCATATATTTT.

This chain links TRBV9 with TRBJ2-3; 10 positions agree with TRBD2. This CDR3 has 15 residues. Looked up from germline, CDR1 is SGDLS and CDR2 is YYNGEE. V lost 2 bases to trimming and J lost 3 bases; unmatched junction nucleotides: 3. CDR3 in amino acids: CASSVLAGETDTQYF. The DNA for the CDR3 is TGTGCCAGCAGCGTGCTAGCGGGAGAGACAGATACGCAGTATTTT.

The chain combines TRBV21-1 with TRBJ2-6. TRBV21-1 is listed as a pseudogene. CDR3 length: 13 residues. CDR3 sequence: CASTTGKDNVLTF. DNA for the CDR3: TGTGCCAGCACTACCGGCAAAGACAACGTCCTGACTTTC.

This chain joins TRBV4-3 and TRBJ2-1, with D maybe TRBD2 (5 bases). Between the trimmed V and J ends, which lost 4 bases and 0 bases, there was a span of 16 bases. The CDR3 contains 17 residues. Germline CDR1 and CDR2: LGHNA and YSLEER. CDR3 residues: CASSRRAADSSYNEQFF. CDR3 sequence (DNA): TGCGCCAGCAGCCGAAGAGCGGCGGATAGCTCCTACAATGAGCAGTTCTTC.

The chain carries TRBV5-6 and TRBJ2-5; D not certain. The V end was cut by 0 bases, the J end by 0 bases, with 3 bases between. The CDR3 has 13 amino acids. From germline, CDR1 is SGHDT and CDR2 YYEEEE. The chain's CDR3 is CASSLGNQETQYF. In DNA form, the CDR3 reads TGTGCCAGCAGCTTGGGCAACCAAGAGACCCAGTACTTC.

The DNA for the CDR3 is TGTGCCAGCAGCGTAGACTTTGCGGCGAACTACAATGAGCAGTTCTTC. It yields the protein CASSVDFAANYNEQFF. This chain links TRBV9 with TRBJ2-1; D unresolved. This CDR3 region has 16 residues. Germline CDR1 and CDR2: SGDLS and YYNGEE. V dropped 0 bases and J dropped 3 bases, with 13 bases sitting between them. Supplemented by reference TRBV9 and TRBJ2-1, the full variable domain reads DSGVTQTPKHLITATGQRVTLRCSPRSGDLSVYWYQQSLDQGLQFLIQYYNGEERAKGNILERFSAQQFPDLHSELNLSSLELGDSALYFCASSVDFAANYNEQFFGPGTRLTVL.

The sample holds one count of this clone. This chain joins TRBV12-5 and TRBJ1-1; D unresolved. Germline V gives CDR1 LGHNT, CDR2 FRNRAP. The CDR3 totals 14 residues. Deletions cut 4 bases from V and 1 base from J, with 10 bases between. The CDR3 protein is CASGYNEKNTEAFF. CDR3 sequence (DNA): TGTGCTAGTGGTTATAACGAGAAGAACACTGAAGCTTTCTTT.

V usage is TRBV7-6 and J usage is TRBJ1-4; TRBD1 matches 7 bases. Looked up from germline, CDR1 is SGHVS and CDR2 is FNYEAQ. CDR3 length: 15 amino acids. Trimming cost V 1 base and J 7 bases; bases outside gene matches: 6. In DNA form, the CDR3 reads TGTGCCAGCAGCTTAGGGTGGGACAGTTTTGAAAAACTGTTTTTT. It is translated as CASSLGWDSFEKLFF.

This rearrangement joins TRBV7-3 to TRBJ1-4; D unresolved. This CDR3 has 18 residues. Between the trimmed V and J ends, which lost 2 bases and 6 bases, there was a span of 22 bases. Germline V gene data show CDR1 as SGHTA and CDR2 as FQGTGA. Here the CDR3 DNA reads TGTGCCAGCAGCTTACAAGGTTGGACGGGCGGAAGGGATGAAAAACTGTTTTTT. Translation gives CASSLQGWTGGRDEKLFF.

The chain uses TRBV18 and TRBJ1-2; weak D call: TRBD1 (5 bases). The germline gives CDR1 KGHSH, CDR2 LQKENI. The CDR3 covers 13 residues. Trimming took off 4 bases at V and 10 bases at J, with 16 bases between the two ends. The chain's CDR3 is CASSRLSGDDYTF. The CDR3 DNA sequence: TGTGCCAGCTCACGTCTGTCGGGGGATGACTACACCTTC.

The V gene is TRBV25-1, the J gene TRBJ1-1, with D maybe TRBD1 (6 bases). Germline values: CDR1 MGHDK, CDR2 SYGVNS. The germline V and J ends were trimmed by 0 bases and 8 bases, with 13 bases remaining between them. This CDR3 has 14 amino acids. CDR3 sequence: CASSEYLAGTEAFF. CDR3 coding DNA: TGTGCCAGCAGTGAATATCTAGCTGGGACAGAAGCTTTCTTT.

The chain combines TRBV28 with TRBJ2-1, with D perhaps given as TRBD1 or TRBD2 (5 bases each). The CDR3 is 14 amino acids. The germline V and J ends were trimmed by 9 bases and 7 bases, with 19 bases remaining between them. Germline V CDR1 and CDR2: MDHEN, SYDVKM. The CDR3 nucleotides are TGTGCCAGTACGAGGGGTGTAATAGGTAATGAGCAGTTCTTC. Its translation is CASTRGVIGNEQFF.

The V call is TRBV11-2, the J call TRBJ2-5; D possibly uses TRBD1 or TRBD2 (5 bases each). Trimming left V 0 bases short and J 5 bases short, with 13 bases between. This CDR3 spans 15 amino acids. Germline V lookup: CDR1 SGHAT, CDR2 FQNNGV. CDR3 bases: TGTGCCAGCAGCTTAGATCGGGGCGGGCGGGAGACCCAGTACTTC. This sequence encodes CASSLDRGGRETQYF.

The rearrangement joins TRBV6-4 to TRBJ2-2; 7 bases match TRBD1. V shed 5 bases, J shed 7 bases, and the junction held 10 bases outside the gene matches. Germline-derived CDR1 and CDR2 are MRHNA and SNTAGT. This CDR3 has 15 residues. CDR3 DNA sequence: TGTGCCAGCAGTCAAGGGCCCCCAGGGGGCGGGGAGCTGTTTTTT. Amino acids: CASSQGPPGGGELFF.

The chain couples TRBV23-1 to TRBJ2-1; D is possibly TRBD2 (6 bases). TRBV23-1 is annotated as an ORF whose role is uncertain. V was shortened by 4 bases and J by 2 bases, with 15 bases between the two germline ends. This CDR3 is built from 16 residues. CDR3 in amino acids: CASSRRRDSPYNEQFF. The DNA of the CDR3 is TGCGCCAGCAGTCGACGCCGGGACTCTCCCTACAATGAGCAGTTCTTC.

This rearrangement joins TRBV9 to TRBJ2-3; 9 positions match TRBD2. The CDR3 is 15 residues long. CDR1 is SGDLS, CDR2 YYNGEE, per germline. J lost 5 bases, V lost 4 bases, and 8 bases had no gene match. The CDR3 DNA reads as TGTGCCAGCAGCCCGAGGGGACTAGCCGTAGATACGCAGTATTTT. Its translation: CASSPRGLAVDTQYF.

This chain connects TRBV30 to TRBJ1-6, with no clear D. The CDR3 has 16 amino acids. V lost 0 bases, J lost 6 bases, and 15 bases lay in between. CDR1 is GTSNPN and CDR2 is SVGIG in the germline V gene (reference sequence). CDR3 protein: CAWSVLRSLANSPLHF. DNA for the CDR3: TGTGCCTGGAGTGTCCTGAGGTCCCTGGCTAATTCACCCCTCCACTTT.

V is TRBV24-1 and J is TRBJ1-2, with 7 positions matching TRBD1. The V and J ends lost 0 bases and 1 base, in that order; junction bases with no gene match: 10. The CDR3 is 18 amino acids. Germline V lookup: CDR1 KGHDR, CDR2 SFDVKD. The CDR3: CATSDLRTGAGGNYGYTF. The CDR3 DNA follows: TGTGCCACCAGTGATTTGCGGACCGGGGCAGGGGGTAACTATGGCTACACCTTC.